Listed below are T cell receptor beta chains from one sample, sequenced in a study of T-cell memory formation after mild COVID-19. TCRdb independently ran MiXCR on the 5' RACE reads; one entry per CDR3 protein. Among about 140,000 distinct CDR3 sequences listed, more than 12% were seen once. What was sequenced was PBMCs or a T cell subset sorted from them (not recorded which). The receptors were gathered from an adult woman who had mild COVID-19 (a few samples of this study predate the infection). Cell type and time point are not known. CDR3s include the opening cysteine and the closing phenylalanine or tryptophan. The order of the fields is clone size, J gene, D gene, V gene, CDR3 DNA, CDR3 protein. The D gene is left open where the match is weak. Rows may omit the clone size; those that give it use once, few, many or a size class.

clone size: few
J gene: TRBJ2-1
D gene: .
V gene: TRBV7-8
CDR3 DNA: TGTGCCAGCAGCTTAGAAGTAGGTGGGACGCAGGGTGAGCAGTTCTTC
CDR3 protein: CASSLEVGGTQGEQFF

clone size: many
J gene: TRBJ2-7
D gene: .
V gene: TRBV5-6
CDR3 DNA: TGTGCCAGCAGCTTGGGTAGGTACGAGCAGTACTTC
CDR3 protein: CASSLGRYEQYF

clone size: many
J gene: TRBJ2-3
D gene: .
V gene: TRBV7-9
CDR3 DNA: TGTGCCAGCAGCTTAGGCAGATCAAGCACAGATACGCAGTATTTT
CDR3 protein: CASSLGRSSTDTQYF

clone size: .
J gene: TRBJ2-5
D gene: TRBD2
V gene: TRBV30
CDR3 DNA: TGTGCCTGGAGTGAGGGACTAGGGGAAGAGACCCAGTACTTC
CDR3 protein: CAWSEGLGEETQYF

clone size: .
J gene: TRBJ2-1
D gene: .
V gene: TRBV7-9
CDR3 DNA: TGTGCCAGCAGCACGGAGGAGACACTACACAATGAGCAGTTCTTC
CDR3 protein: CASSTEETLHNEQFF

clone size: few
J gene: TRBJ1-4
D gene: .
V gene: TRBV7-9
CDR3 DNA: TGTGCCAGCAGTCCGAGTAATGAAAAACTGTTTTTT
CDR3 protein: CASSPSNEKLFF

clone size: .
J gene: TRBJ1-1
D gene: .
V gene: TRBV10-3
CDR3 DNA: TGTGCCACAACGGGCGGCCTCCCCACTGAAGCTTTCTTT
CDR3 protein: CATTGGLPTEAFF

clone size: many
J gene: TRBJ1-2
D gene: .
V gene: TRBV12-3/TRBV12-4
CDR3 DNA: TGTGCCAGCAGTTCCTCAGTGGGGGCAGAGGGCTACACCTTC
CDR3 protein: CASSSSVGAEGYTF

clone size: few
J gene: TRBJ2-7
D gene: TRBD1
V gene: TRBV5-1
CDR3 DNA: TGCGCCAGCAGCTTGGATAGGGGGCTCTACGAGCAGTACTTC
CDR3 protein: CASSLDRGLYEQYF

clone size: many
J gene: TRBJ2-1
D gene: .
V gene: TRBV7-3
CDR3 DNA: TGTGCCAGCAGCTTAACACGGGGTGGGAACAATGAGCAGTTCTTC
CDR3 protein: CASSLTRGGNNEQFF

clone size: .
J gene: TRBJ2-5
D gene: .
V gene: TRBV15
CDR3 DNA: TGTGCCACCAGCAGAGAGGTGGAGACCCAGTACTTC
CDR3 protein: CATSREVETQYF

clone size: few
J gene: TRBJ2-7
D gene: .
V gene: TRBV12-3/TRBV12-4
CDR3 DNA: TGTGCCAGCAGTTTTCTCCCCCCTGACAGGTTTTCCTACGAGCAGTACTTC
CDR3 protein: CASSFLPPDRFSYEQYF

clone size: .
J gene: TRBJ2-1
D gene: .
V gene: TRBV12-3/TRBV12-4
CDR3 DNA: TGTGCCAGCAGTGTCACTAGAGTCAATGAGCAGTTCTTC
CDR3 protein: CASSVTRVNEQFF

clone size: .
J gene: TRBJ1-6
D gene: TRBD1
V gene: TRBV18
CDR3 DNA: TGTGCCAGCTCAACAACTTTGGACAGGGAGAATTCACCCCTCCACTTT
CDR3 protein: CASSTTLDRENSPLHF

clone size: .
J gene: TRBJ1-1
D gene: .
V gene: TRBV9
CDR3 DNA: TGTGCCAGCAGCGCTGGGGCGAACACTGAAGCTTTCTTT
CDR3 protein: CASSAGANTEAFF

clone size: few
J gene: TRBJ1-6
D gene: .
V gene: TRBV5-5
CDR3 DNA: TGTGCCAGCAGCTTCACAGCCGATTCACCCCTCCACTTT
CDR3 protein: CASSFTADSPLHF

clone size: many
J gene: TRBJ1-1
D gene: TRBD1
V gene: TRBV4-1
CDR3 DNA: TGCGCCAGCACCCTGGGGACAGGGGCCCTGAACACTGAAGCTTTCTTT
CDR3 protein: CASTLGTGALNTEAFF

clone size: .
J gene: TRBJ2-1
D gene: TRBD1
V gene: TRBV29-1
CDR3 DNA: TGCAGCGCCCGGGACAGGAGGCGTCGCAATGAGCAGTTCTTC
CDR3 protein: CSARDRRRRNEQFF

clone size: .
J gene: TRBJ2-3
D gene: TRBD1
V gene: TRBV7-6
CDR3 DNA: TGTGCCAGCAGCCCGCACTTATACCAGGACAGGGGAGCGACAGATACGCAGTATTTT
CDR3 protein: CASSPHLYQDRGATDTQYF

clone size: few
J gene: TRBJ2-1
D gene: TRBD2
V gene: TRBV29-1
CDR3 DNA: TGCAGCGTTGAGACTAGCGGGGGCGTTTACAATGAGCAGTTCTTC
CDR3 protein: CSVETSGGVYNEQFF

clone size: many
J gene: TRBJ2-7
D gene: .
V gene: TRBV18
CDR3 DNA: TGTGCCAGCTCACCACCAGGGACGGATGTCCTGTACGAGCAGTACTTC
CDR3 protein: CASSPPGTDVLYEQYF

clone size: .
J gene: TRBJ2-7
D gene: TRBD1
V gene: TRBV29-1
CDR3 DNA: TGCAGCGTTGACAGGGGGACGGACGAGCAGTACTTC
CDR3 protein: CSVDRGTDEQYF

clone size: many
J gene: TRBJ2-7
D gene: TRBD1
V gene: TRBV12-3/TRBV12-4
CDR3 DNA: TGTGCCAGCAGCCCCGGGACAGGGTTCGAGCAGTACTTC
CDR3 protein: CASSPGTGFEQYF

clone size: .
J gene: TRBJ2-2
D gene: TRBD2
V gene: TRBV13
CDR3 DNA: TGTGCCAGCAGGCGGGGGGGAAACACCGGGGAGCTGTTTTTT
CDR3 protein: CASRRGGNTGELFF

clone size: few
J gene: TRBJ2-1
D gene: TRBD2
V gene: TRBV4-2
CDR3 DNA: TGTGCCAGCAGCCCGTATAGCGGGACCTACAATGAGCAGTTCTTC
CDR3 protein: CASSPYSGTYNEQFF

clone size: .
J gene: TRBJ2-2
D gene: .
V gene: TRBV7-2
CDR3 DNA: TGTGCCAGCAGCTTAGTCGGGGGCGGTAGGACCGGGGAGCTGTTTTTT
CDR3 protein: CASSLVGGGRTGELFF

clone size: few
J gene: TRBJ2-7
D gene: .
V gene: TRBV27
CDR3 DNA: TGTGCCAGCAGACCGGACAGCGGTTTTTCCGAGCAGTACTTC
CDR3 protein: CASRPDSGFSEQYF

clone size: .
J gene: TRBJ1-1
D gene: .
V gene: TRBV3-1
CDR3 DNA: TGTGCCAGCAGCCAGGGTCGGCGGGGAGCTTTCTTT
CDR3 protein: CASSQGRRGAFF

clone size: few
J gene: TRBJ2-4
D gene: TRBD2
V gene: TRBV9
CDR3 DNA: TGTGCCAGCAGCGCGCGGGAGGCATGGGACATTCAGTACTTC
CDR3 protein: CASSAREAWDIQYF

clone size: many
J gene: TRBJ2-1
D gene: .
V gene: TRBV28
CDR3 DNA: TGTGCCAGCAGTTCCTACCAGGTTAATGAGCAGTTCTTC
CDR3 protein: CASSSYQVNEQFF

clone size: .
J gene: TRBJ2-5
D gene: TRBD1
V gene: TRBV7-6
CDR3 DNA: TGTGCCAGCAGGAACCCCGGACAGGGAAAGGAGACCCAGTACTTC
CDR3 protein: CASRNPGQGKETQYF

clone size: few
J gene: TRBJ2-1
D gene: TRBD2
V gene: TRBV4-2
CDR3 DNA: TGTGCCAGCAGCCGAGGGACTAGCGGCCTCTACAATGAGCAGTTCTTC
CDR3 protein: CASSRGTSGLYNEQFF

clone size: .
J gene: TRBJ2-1
D gene: .
V gene: TRBV18
CDR3 DNA: TGTGCCAGCTCATCAACCGCGGCCTACAATGAGCAGTTCTTC
CDR3 protein: CASSSTAAYNEQFF

clone size: .
J gene: TRBJ2-7
D gene: .
V gene: TRBV30
CDR3 DNA: TGTGCCTGGAGTCGGCTGGGGGGCGCGGACGAGCAGTACTTC
CDR3 protein: CAWSRLGGADEQYF

clone size: few
J gene: TRBJ2-2
D gene: .
V gene: TRBV9
CDR3 DNA: TGTGCCAGCAGCGTTAGCGGTTACGACACCGGGGAGCTGTTTTTT
CDR3 protein: CASSVSGYDTGELFF

clone size: .
J gene: TRBJ2-7
D gene: TRBD1
V gene: TRBV5-6
CDR3 DNA: TGTGCCAGCAGCCAGCTCGGGACAGTCTCCTACGAGCAGTACTTC
CDR3 protein: CASSQLGTVSYEQYF

clone size: many
J gene: TRBJ2-5
D gene: .
V gene: TRBV20-1
CDR3 DNA: TGCAGTGCTAGCCCTACTAGATTCGGGACCCAGTACTTC
CDR3 protein: CSASPTRFGTQYF

clone size: few
J gene: TRBJ1-2
D gene: .
V gene: TRBV3-1
CDR3 DNA: TGTGCCAGCAGCCAAGGACAGCGTATCGGCTATGGCTACACCTTC
CDR3 protein: CASSQGQRIGYGYTF

clone size: many
J gene: TRBJ2-7
D gene: .
V gene: TRBV7-7
CDR3 DNA: TGTGCCAGCAGCTTAGCTGTAGGAGGCGAGCAGTACTTC
CDR3 protein: CASSLAVGGEQYF

clone size: .
J gene: TRBJ2-2
D gene: TRBD2
V gene: TRBV7-9
CDR3 DNA: TGTGCCAGCAGCTTAAATAGCGGGAGGGCCAACACCGGGGAGCTGTTTTTT
CDR3 protein: CASSLNSGRANTGELFF

clone size: .
J gene: TRBJ1-4
D gene: TRBD1
V gene: TRBV13
CDR3 DNA: TGTGCCAGCAGCTTGGGGAAACAGGGGTATGGTGAAAAACTGTTTTTT
CDR3 protein: CASSLGKQGYGEKLFF

clone size: .
J gene: TRBJ2-5
D gene: .
V gene: TRBV7-2
CDR3 DNA: TGTGCCAGCAGCTCCCCCACAGAGACCCAGTACTTC
CDR3 protein: CASSSPTETQYF

clone size: few
J gene: TRBJ2-1
D gene: TRBD2
V gene: TRBV27
CDR3 DNA: TGTGCCAGCAGTAGGGCGGGGGGGAATGAGCAGTTCTTC
CDR3 protein: CASSRAGGNEQFF

clone size: few
J gene: TRBJ2-7
D gene: .
V gene: TRBV30
CDR3 DNA: TGTGCCTGGAGCCATCTACCCAGCTACGAGCAGTACTTC
CDR3 protein: CAWSHLPSYEQYF

clone size: .
J gene: TRBJ2-7
D gene: .
V gene: TRBV6-6
CDR3 DNA: TGTGCCAGCAGTTTCACAGGGATGAACGAGCAGTACTTC
CDR3 protein: CASSFTGMNEQYF

clone size: few
J gene: TRBJ1-2
D gene: TRBD1
V gene: TRBV2
CDR3 DNA: TGTGCCAGCAGTACTGAGGACAGGGGAGGCGGCTACACCTTC
CDR3 protein: CASSTEDRGGGYTF

clone size: few
J gene: TRBJ2-1
D gene: .
V gene: TRBV7-8
CDR3 DNA: TGTGCCAGCACCTTGCGACCAATGGGATACAATGAGCAGTTCTTC
CDR3 protein: CASTLRPMGYNEQFF

clone size: few
J gene: TRBJ2-1
D gene: TRBD1
V gene: TRBV6-5
CDR3 DNA: TGTGCCAGCAGACAAGGGCCAGGGGGCGGGGATGAGCAGTTCTTC
CDR3 protein: CASRQGPGGGDEQFF

clone size: few
J gene: TRBJ2-5
D gene: TRBD2
V gene: TRBV7-9
CDR3 DNA: TGTGCCAGCAGCTTAGTCTTAGCGGGGGCTCAAGAGACCCAGTACTTC
CDR3 protein: CASSLVLAGAQETQYF

clone size: few
J gene: TRBJ1-2
D gene: .
V gene: TRBV12-3/TRBV12-4
CDR3 DNA: TGTGCCAGCAGTCCCCTTTCGGGGAGGCCAAGTCTTGGCTACACCTTC
CDR3 protein: CASSPLSGRPSLGYTF

clone size: few
J gene: TRBJ2-6
D gene: TRBD1
V gene: TRBV29-1
CDR3 DNA: TGCAGCGTTGAGACTGGGACAGGGTCTGGGGCCAACGTCCTGACTTTC
CDR3 protein: CSVETGTGSGANVLTF

clone size: few
J gene: TRBJ1-1
D gene: .
V gene: TRBV7-9
CDR3 DNA: TGTGCCAGCAGCTCTCCGGGACCGGCCGACCCCTTTGAAGCTTTCTTT
CDR3 protein: CASSSPGPADPFEAFF

clone size: .
J gene: TRBJ2-7
D gene: .
V gene: TRBV10-3
CDR3 DNA: TGTGCCATCAGTGAACACCTCTACGAGCAGTACTTC
CDR3 protein: CAISEHLYEQYF

clone size: few
J gene: TRBJ2-7
D gene: TRBD2
V gene: TRBV19
CDR3 DNA: TGTGCCAGTAGTATACTAGCGGGGGGACGAGCCTACGAGCAGTACTTC
CDR3 protein: CASSILAGGRAYEQYF

clone size: .
J gene: TRBJ2-2
D gene: TRBD2
V gene: TRBV7-9
CDR3 DNA: TGTGCCAGCAGCTTATCGTACGGGGGGACGAACACCGGGGAGCTGTTTTTT
CDR3 protein: CASSLSYGGTNTGELFF